The text below deals with one TCR beta chain. This clonotype was counted ten times or more. There is no known antigen for this receptor. No much larger clone exists at a distance of one base, and base qualities are not known. Systemically healthy Caucasian individuals from Russia, 39 in total and aged roughly 6 to 95 years, were included as donors. Each donor gave around 9.9 milliliters of peripheral blood, collected into EDTA-treated Vacutainer tubes. Ficoll-Paque density-gradient centrifugation was used to isolate PBMCs, with at least 7 million per sample. Total RNA, at least 6 micrograms per sample, was extracted from PBMCs with Trizol reagent. For every donor, flow cytometry on a PBMC aliquot measured the percentage of naive CD45RAhigh/CD27high T cells. Library construction relied on 5' RACE. The instrument given in TCRdb is Illumina HiSeq 2500. A second PCR of 7 to 11 cycles was run with a J-beta primer mix and a sample-barcoded 5' primer. Each TCR beta cDNA molecule received a unique molecular identifier from a template-switch 5' adaptor carrying 12 random nucleotides. Each sample yielded at least 2.5 million CDR3-containing paired-end reads. First-strand cDNA synthesis was performed from all RNA using the Mint cDNA synthesis kit, with priming by a TRBC-specific oligonucleotide. Following uracil-DNA glycosylase treatment, all cDNA underwent a first 18-cycle PCR with the universal primers M1SS and BC2_uni_R. Processing in the source paper ran as follows. Normalization of each sample was performed by random selection of 1 million high-quality reads, each carrying a distinct molecular identifier. Instead of being binned into consensus sequences, reads with shared molecular identifiers were discarded. CDR3 identification, clonotype clustering and error correction used MiTCR with a Q25 quality threshold and the strictest error-elimination algorithm. A nonparametric unseen species model with Euler transformation was used to estimate lower-bound total TCR beta diversity. TCRdb reanalyzed the raw reads on its own, using fastp at Q25 for trimming and MiXCR for clone calling, and kept in-frame beta chains. Every entry covers one CDR3 protein and lists the most common genes and DNA from its rows. Here the V and J calls rest on TCRdb's processing, not on the authors' analysis. The sample contains about 1.6 million distinct CDR3 sequences, roughly 32% of them found a single time. The ten largest clones add up to roughly 10% of the sample.

The CDR3 covers 14 residues, taking in both the cysteine and the phenylalanine. Just CDR3 DNA is preserved here, 42 bases in frame from base 1. Trimming takes 4 bases off V and 0 bases off J; junction bases not matched to a gene: 4. CDR1 and CDR2 were assigned from the germline V gene as SGHRS and YFSETQ. This specimen belongs to a study of blood T cells in healthy people across ages (dated by TCRdb to 2014 to 2015). Study-wide context: Template switching captured roughly one uniquely barcoded TCR beta cDNA molecule per two T cells in model experiments. The study measured age-related changes in TCR beta repertoire diversity using deep sequencing normalized with unique cDNA molecular identifiers. The donors were split into four age groups: young (average 16 years), middle-aged (about 40), aged (around 67) and long-lived (approximately 80). To avoid experimental bias, donors of different ages were randomly spread across the sequencing lanes. The study analyzed two additional independent replicas of 1 million unique cDNA reads from the same blood draw for two donors, one aged 18 to 30 and one aged 80 or older. Overall study outcomes, separate from this receptor: The long-lived group showed more naive CD4+ T cells, fewer expanded clones and increased TCR diversity than the aged group, suggesting age selection. Estimates of total diversity based on one million sequenced T cells were regarded as lower bounds and as underestimates. There was a strong correlation between observed TCR beta diversity and the percentage of naive T cells measured by flow cytometry. Observed TCR beta diversity per million T cells fell roughly linearly with age, and a significant reduction was already apparent by age roughly 41. Because profiling used bulk unsorted PBMCs, naive and antigen-experienced compartments could not be compared conclusively. Because donor CMV infection status was unknown, age-related changes in expanded clonotypes were potentially confounded.

The sample consisted of blood. This sequence uses TRBV5-1 and TRBJ2-7; the central 7 bases match TRBD1. The TCR comes from a woman in her 30s in good health. The DNA sequence follows: TGCGCCAGCAGCCCACAGGGGACCTCCTACGAGCAGTACTTC. Translation gives CASSPQGTSYEQYF.